The 14 T cell receptor beta chains listed next were all sequenced from one sample in a study of response to subunit inactivated influenza vaccine. TCRdb analysed the RT-PCR reads with MiXCR anew, one entry per CDR3 protein. The sample has about 650,000 distinct CDR3 sequences; 15% to 19% are singletons. The input for sequencing was PBMCs from blood, taken about 12 days after vaccination. The source is a man aged 45-65 years who received an inactivated influenza vaccine.

This clonotype has only a few counts. The rearrangement uses TRBV20-1 and TRBJ2-7; 7 bases match TRBD1. Per germline, CDR1 DFQATT and CDR2 SNEGSKA (reference sequence). V shed 0 bases, J shed 3 bases, and the junction held 8 bases outside the gene matches. CDR3 length: 15 residues. This chain's CDR3 is CSARDGTALYYEQYF. The CDR3 DNA reads as TGCAGTGCTAGAGATGGGACAGCTCTGTACTACGAGCAGTACTTC.

This clonotype came up a few times. This chain joins TRBV6-2 or TRBV6-3 and TRBJ2-1; 8 bases match TRBD2. Germline loops: CDR1 MNHEY, CDR2 SVGEGT. The CDR3 is 15 amino acids. The J segment lost 6 bases and the V segment lost 6 bases, leaving 10 bases of the junction unmatched. The CDR3: CASRTIGLASNEQFF. The CDR3 DNA sequence: TGTGCCAGCAGGACCATTGGACTAGCAAGCAATGAGCAGTTCTTC.

The chain combines TRBV4-2 with TRBJ1-2, with D uncertain. V lost 0 bases and J 4 bases, leaving 9 bases between the germline ends. The germline V gene has CDR1 LGHNA and CDR2 YNFKEQ. The CDR3 contains 14 residues. The CDR3 DNA follows: TGTGCCAGCAGCCAAGATTTCGGTACCTATGGCTACACCTTC. Its protein product is CASSQDFGTYGYTF.

The gene calls are TRBV4-2 and TRBJ2-2; 9 bases are a match to TRBD2. The CDR3 has 18 residues. Germline-derived CDR1 and CDR2 are LGHNA and YNFKEQ. V shed 3 bases, J shed 0 bases, and the junction held 8 bases outside the gene matches. CDR3 sequence: CASSHPGGLASNTGELFF. The CDR3 DNA reads as TGTGCCAGCAGCCACCCGGGGGGACTAGCCTCGAACACCGGGGAGCTGTTTTTT.

This clonotype was observed many times. This sequence joins TRBV20-1 and TRBJ2-1, with D perhaps TRBD1 (5 bases). The ends were cut back, 0 bases at V and 0 bases at J, with 9 bases in the middle. CDR1 and CDR2 (germline): DFQATT, SNEGSKA (reference sequence). CDR3 size: 15 residues. The DNA of the CDR3 is TGCAGTGCTAGAGATGGGGCAGACTCCTACAATGAGCAGTTCTTC. Protein: CSARDGADSYNEQFF.

The V call is TRBV7-2, the J call TRBJ2-2; no clear D. CDR1 SGHTA and CDR2 FQGNSA come from the germline V gene. This CDR3 spans 12 amino acids. V was cut by 4 bases and J by 7 bases, with 7 bases left in between. CDR3 region: CASSSFYGELFF. CDR3 bases: TGTGCCAGCAGCTCATTTTACGGGGAGCTGTTTTTT.

V is TRBV7-9 and J is TRBJ2-1, with D perhaps matching TRBD1 (6 bases). Trimming shortened V by 1 base and J by 6 bases, and 13 bases separated the two germline ends. The length of the CDR3 is 15 residues. CDR1 and CDR2 (germline): SEHNR, FQNEAQ (reference sequence). The CDR3, as DNA: TGTGCCAGCAGCTTAGATTACAGGGAGAGCAATGAGCAGTTCTTC. Protein product: CASSLDYRESNEQFF.

V and J are TRBV11-2 and TRBJ2-5; 13 positions agree with TRBD2. The CDR3 runs 18 residues. Germline values: CDR1 SGHAT, CDR2 FQNNGV. J lost 5 bases, V lost 8 bases, and 17 bases had no gene match. CDR3 in amino acids: CASLDREGLAGVLETQYF. Here the CDR3 DNA reads TGTGCCAGCCTTGACCGGGAAGGACTAGCGGGAGTTCTGGAGACCCAGTACTTC. Using reference TRBV11-2 and TRBJ2-5 for the parts outside the CDR3, the full variable domain is EAGVAQSPRYKIIEKRQSVAFWCNPISGHATLYWYQQILGQGPKLLIQFQNNGVVDDSQLPKDRFSAERLKGVDSTLKIQPAKLEDSAVYLCASLDREGLAGVLETQYFGPGTRLLVL.

This clonotype was seen only a few times. The chain links TRBV15 to TRBJ2-1; 7 bases align to TRBD1. This CDR3 has 14 amino acids. The V gene's germline CDR1 is LNHNV and CDR2 YYDKDF (reference sequence). J gave up 4 bases and V 2 bases, and 2 bases lay outside the gene matches. CDR3 region: CATSRTTGYNEQFF. CDR3 DNA sequence: TGTGCCACCAGCAGAACGACAGGGTACAATGAGCAGTTCTTC.

This chain joins TRBV20-1 and TRBJ1-5; the D is unclear. The germline gives CDR1 DFQATT, CDR2 SNEGSKA (reference sequence). V dropped 0 bases and J dropped 7 bases, with 13 bases sitting between them. The CDR3 has 14 residues. The CDR3 nucleotides read TGCAGTGCTAGAGATTGGATCGAAAACCAGCCCCAGCATTTT. It yields the protein CSARDWIENQPQHF.

In this sample, this clonotype turned up many times. CDR3 residues: CASSLWTSGSSDTQYF. The CDR3 nucleotides are TGTGCCAGCAGCTTATGGACTAGCGGGAGTTCAGATACGCAGTATTTT. The chain carries TRBV11-2 and TRBJ2-3; 13 nucleotides agree with TRBD2. CDR3 length equals 16 residues. Germline CDR1 reads SGHAT; CDR2 reads FQNNGV. Germline trimming cut 2 bases from V and 4 bases from J; bases unmatched to any gene: 3.

This clonotype occurred once. The chain has TRBV12-3 or TRBV12-4 and TRBJ2-7; tentatively, D is TRBD2 (6 bases). CDR3 length equals 16 residues. The V gene lost 1 base and the J gene lost 0 bases, with 13 bases spanning the gap. The CDR3 region has the DNA TGTGCCAGCAGTTTAGTTCTGGGCGGGAACTCCTACGAGCAGTACTTC. Protein product: CASSLVLGGNSYEQYF.

V is TRBV5-1 and J is TRBJ2-2; possibly TRBD1 or TRBD2 for D (5 bases each). CDR3 size: 16 residues. V was shortened by 0 bases and J by 3 bases, with 12 bases between the two germline ends. Germline V gene sequence: CDR1 SGHRS, CDR2 YFSETQ. The CDR3 loop reads CASSLEGTDYTGELFF. The DNA for the CDR3 is TGCGCCAGCAGCTTGGAGGGGACGGATTACACCGGGGAGCTGTTTTTT.

This clonotype was counted at least ten times. The chain joins TRBV6-2 or TRBV6-3 to TRBJ2-7; 7 bases match TRBD2. Germline V lookup: CDR1 MNHEY, CDR2 SVGEGT. J was trimmed by 0 bases and V by 7 bases; bases with no gene match: 12. The CDR3 has 16 residues. CDR3: CASTDLQLAVSYEQYF. DNA of the CDR3: TGTGCCAGCACCGACCTCCAGCTAGCGGTCTCCTACGAGCAGTACTTC.